The clone carrying this T cell receptor (beta chain) showed up just a few times. Its matching antigen is unknown. The CDR3 loop spans 18 amino acids. The V segment lost 0 bases and the J segment 0 bases; nucleotides outside the gene matches: 3. Germline V gives CDR1 SGHTA, CDR2 FQGTGA. This record comes from a study of T-cell reconstitution after alpha-beta-depleted transplantation in children. General study results and limits: The high TCRbeta diversity at day 60 in some patients came from surviving recipient T cells and thymic progenitors. Reported findings indicate that, about two months after transplant, alpha-beta T cells came from several hundred expanded clones, which were derived from non-depleted graft cells. The authors attributed T-cell counts and diversity one year after transplant mostly to newly produced T cells.

Unique molecular identifiers were incorporated when the TCRbeta library was constructed. TCRdb fed the PCR reads into MiXCR, producing one record per CDR3 protein. Of 250,000 to 400,000 distinct CDR3 sequences in the sample, around 25% are singletons; the top ten hold about a tenth. The sequence was collected from a male patient under 18 who had a stem cell transplant for acute lymphoblastic leukemia, so the T cells may come from the graft donor. Sequencing used PBMCs, mostly from graft donor cells, obtained 180 days after TCRalphabeta/CD19-depleted stem cell transplant. The genes are TRBV7-3 and TRBJ2-2, with TRBD2 matching 11 bases. This CDR3 is CASSLTGTSGANTGELFF. CDR3 DNA: TGTGCCAGCAGCTTAACGGGGACTAGCGGAGCGAACACCGGGGAGCTGTTTTTT.